This TCR beta chain was documented in a study of cytotoxic CD8 clonotypes in ibrutinib-treated CLL. Clones were sequenced by immunoSEQ multiplex PCR, and TCRdb holds only the in-frame ones, with some missing. The table includes 150,000 or so clones, approximately 77% detected once. Per germline, CDR1 SGHTA and CDR2 FQGNSA. The CDR3 loop spans 14 amino acids. V lost 5 bases to trimming and J lost 5 bases, with 15 bases between them. This material consisted of PBMCs, taken after 12 months of ibrutinib treatment. The gene calls are TRBV7-2 and TRBJ2-5; D may be TRBD1 (6 bases). This TCR was sampled from a human donor with chronic lymphocytic leukemia. The CDR3 nucleotides are TGTGCCAGCAGCACTCCAGGGGCTCGGGAGACCCAGTACTTC. This translates into CASSTPGARETQYF.